The entry that follows covers one TCR beta chain sequence. What it binds is unknown. This entry is derived from a study of identical twins. Study-level findings and limits: Analyses of zero insertions could, in part, be confounded by invariant MAIT and iNKT cells. Surplus twin overlap in beta out-of-frame sequences was less pronounced. Carriage of fewer insertions was seen in abundant cord blood beta clonotypes, whereas memory repertoires showed none.

Trimming cost V 1 base and J 7 bases, with 13 bases left between them. Germline assignment: CDR1 MGHDK and CDR2 SYGVNS. CDR3 length: 14 residues. TCRdb recomputed calls from the 5' RACE reads with MiXCR, one row per CDR3 protein. The data show 600,000 to 850,000 distinct CDR3 sequences, roughly 18% seen once. These records were also assigned to another study, of T cells expressing NK-cell markers.

The V call is TRBV25-1, the J call TRBJ1-2; D call uncertain. The TCR originated in a woman between 18 and 30 years old in good health. Sequenced sample: PBMCs. For the CDR3, the DNA is TGTGCCAGCAGTGAATCCAGACACTTCAGTGGCTACACCTTC. This sequence encodes CASSESRHFSGYTF.